The 23 T cell receptor beta chains listed next were all sequenced from one sample in a study of T cells in Graves' hyperthyroidism and ophthalmopathy. There were TCR beta CDR3 regions amplified from RNA transcripts. The HTBI set primed first-round TCR CDR3 RT-PCR. TCRdb processed the multiplex PCR reads anew with MiXCR; each CDR3 protein has one entry. The repertoire holds approximately 870,000 distinct CDR3 sequences, with 38% as singletons. Material: blood. The receptors derive from a man between 18 and 35 years old with Graves' hyperthyroidism.

V and J are TRBV7-2 and TRBJ2-7; the match to TRBD2 covers 7 bases. Germline-derived CDR1 and CDR2 are SGHTA and FQGNSA. The ends lost 0 bases at V and 2 bases at J; junction bases unmatched: 7. The CDR3 is 16 amino acids. DNA for the CDR3: TGTGCCAGCAGCTTAGCCGGGGGAGGGGCGGCCTACGAGCAGTACTTC. It is translated as CASSLAGGGAAYEQYF. The full variable domain, with the rest looked up from reference TRBV7-2 and TRBJ2-7, is GAGVSQSPSNKVTEKGKDVELRCDPISGHTALYWYRQSLGQGLEFLIYFQGNSAPDKSGLPSDRFSAERTGGSVSTLTIQRTQQEDSAVYLCASSLAGGGAAYEQYFGPGTRLTVT.

This chain's CDR3 is CASSRRDYQETQYF. The DNA for the CDR3 is TGTGCCAGCAGCCGGCGGGACTACCAAGAGACCCAGTACTTC. The V gene is TRBV14, the J gene TRBJ2-5, with TRBD2 as a possible D gene (6 bases). In germline, CDR1 is SGHDN, CDR2 FVKESK. The CDR3 extends over 14 amino acids. V shed 4 bases and J shed 0 bases, with 9 bases lying between them.

Details on this clonotype: The junction and the germline gene differ at one end; a read error may be behind it. The V call is TRBV7-2, the J call TRBJ2-7; D gene unclear. CDR1 SGHTA and CDR2 FQGNSA come from the germline V gene. This CDR3 has 11 residues. This CDR3 is CASSYSYGQYF. The DNA for the CDR3 is TGTGCCAGCAGTTATTCCTACGGGCAGTACTTC.

With regard to this clonotype: The CDR3 does not end in the conserved phenylalanine or tryptophan, so this is likely a read error. No DNA is shown, since the ends of the CDR3 on it are uncertain; the CDR3 is the one TCRdb lists. The V call is TRBV2, the J call TRBJ1-2; the table's TRBD1 call for D was not verified on the DNA. The CDR3 has 9 residues if both end residues are counted. The V gene's germline CDR1 is SNHLY and CDR2 FYNNEI. The CDR3 sequence: CASSQVPGQ.

J is TRBJ2-7 and V is TRBV4-2; D is undetermined. The germline V gene has CDR1 LGHNA and CDR2 YNFKEQ. The CDR3 is 16 amino acids. Trimming pared 5 bases from V and 5 bases from J, leaving 22 bases between. CDR3: CASSISRTSAKDEQYF. In DNA form, the CDR3 reads TGTGCCAGCAGCATATCCCGGACCTCCGCTAAAGACGAGCAGTACTTC.

The chain couples TRBV10-3 to TRBJ1-1, with D perhaps matching TRBD1 (5 bases). The CDR3 spans 15 residues. Trimming pared 10 bases from V and 4 bases from J, leaving 22 bases between. CDR1 is ENHRY and CDR2 is SYGVKD in the germline V gene. CDR3 in amino acids: CASSATRGVGTEAFF. CDR3 nucleotide sequence: TGTGCCAGCAGCGCCACTCGGGGGGTGGGCACTGAAGCTTTCTTT.

This clonotype was observed a handful of times. V and J are TRBV5-8 and TRBJ2-7, with D possibly TRBD2 on 5 matching bases. Trimming cost V 2 bases and J 2 bases, with 17 bases left between them. Per the germline V gene, CDR1 is SGHTS and CDR2 is YDEGEE. This CDR3 contains 16 residues. CDR3 coding DNA: TGTGCCAGCAGCTTCGGGATGACTGAAGACACCTACGAGCAGTACTTC. This translates into CASSFGMTEDTYEQYF.

This clonotype was found a few times. This chain links TRBV7-2 with TRBJ1-1; D is possibly TRBD1 (6 bases). The germline V gene encodes CDR1 SGHTA and CDR2 FQGNSA. Trimming removed 5 bases at V and 3 bases at J, with 16 bases between. The CDR3 extends over 15 amino acids. The CDR3 nucleotides are TGTGCCAGCAGCCCGAGAGGGGGGAGGCACACTGAAGCTTTCTTT. Translated, it gives CASSPRGGRHTEAFF. The full variable domain, rest sourced from reference TRBV7-2 and TRBJ1-1, is GAGVSQSPSNKVTEKGKDVELRCDPISGHTALYWYRQSLGQGLEFLIYFQGNSAPDKSGLPSDRFSAERTGGSVSTLTIQRTQQEDSAVYLCASSPRGGRHTEAFFGQGTRLTVV.

The V gene is TRBV2, the J gene TRBJ2-3; TRBD2 matches 9 bases. V trimming: 2 bases; J trimming: 2 bases; junction bases outside the gene matches: 2. Germline assignment: CDR1 SNHLY and CDR2 FYNNEI. The CDR3 loop spans 15 amino acids. The CDR3: CASSELAGHTDTQYF. CDR3 bases: TGTGCCAGCAGTGAACTAGCGGGGCACACAGATACGCAGTATTTT.

The genes are TRBV2 and TRBJ2-3; a weak D match, TRBD2 (5 bases). Trimming left V 6 bases short and J 4 bases short, with 14 bases between. CDR3 size: 14 residues. Per the germline V gene, CDR1 is SNHLY and CDR2 is FYNNEI. In DNA form, the CDR3 reads TGTGCCAGCAGCGGGGTTAGAGTTGCAGATACGCAGTATTTT. Encoded protein: CASSGVRVADTQYF. Together with reference TRBV2 and TRBJ2-3, the CDR3 gives the full variable domain: EPEVTQTPSHQVTQMGQEVILRCVPISNHLYFYWYRQILGQKVEFLVSFYNNEISEKSEIFDDQFSVERPDGSNFTLKIRSTKLEDSAMYFCASSGVRVADTQYFGPGTRLTVL.

The CDR3 nucleotides read TGTGCCAGCAGTCGGGACAGGGAGGGGGAAAAACTGTTTTTT. It encodes CASSRDREGEKLFF. This chain joins TRBV7-9 and TRBJ1-4, with 9 bases identical to TRBD1. This CDR3 is built from 14 residues. J lost 8 bases, V lost 6 bases, and 7 bases had no gene match. Germline V CDR1 and CDR2: SEHNR, FQNEAQ (reference sequence).

The chain links TRBV29-1 to TRBJ2-7; 7 nucleotides align to TRBD1. The V gene end was trimmed by 7 bases and the J gene end by 4 bases; junction bases not matched to a gene: 4. CDR1 and CDR2 (germline): SQVTM, ANQGSEA. The CDR3 has 11 residues. The CDR3 loop reads CSGDSPYEQYF. The CDR3 nucleotides read TGCAGCGGGGACAGTCCATACGAGCAGTACTTC.

There are a few counts of this clonotype. V and J are TRBV28 and TRBJ1-4; D remains ambiguous. The CDR3 consists of 13 residues. V lost 5 bases and J 7 bases, leaving 11 bases between the germline ends. CDR1 and CDR2 (germline): MDHEN, SYDVKM. CDR3 in amino acids: CASSLPSGEKLFF. CDR3 DNA sequence: TGTGCCAGCAGTCTACCGTCAGGTGAAAAACTGTTTTTT.

For this clonotype: This probably arose from a read error, given a far larger clone one base away. This rearrangement joins TRBV10-3 to TRBJ1-2, with no clear D. The germline gives CDR1 ENHRY, CDR2 SYGVKD. Trimming left V 6 bases short and J 1 base short, with 9 bases between. This CDR3 contains 13 residues. The CDR3 spells CAISLRVNYGYTF. The CDR3 nucleotides are TGTGCCATCAGCCTGAGGGTTAACTATGGCTACACCTTC.

This clonotype was seen more than once but under ten times. The gene calls are TRBV5-6 and TRBJ2-7; D unresolved. From germline, CDR1 is SGHDT and CDR2 YYEEEE. The CDR3 covers 14 residues. The ends were cut back, 2 bases at V and 3 bases at J, with 12 bases in the middle. The DNA of the CDR3 is TGTGCCAGCAGCTTATGGAAAGAAAGCTACGAGCAGTACTTC. This sequence encodes CASSLWKESYEQYF.

This clonotype was found many times. This chain links TRBV29-1 with TRBJ1-1, with D possibly being TRBD1 (5 bases). Germline CDR1 reads SQVTM; CDR2 reads ANQGSEA. The CDR3 is 14 amino acids. Trimming left V 8 bases short and J 1 base short, with 17 bases between. CDR3 bases: TGCAGCAACCTGGGGGGAATTGGGAACACTGAAGCTTTCTTT. Amino acids: CSNLGGIGNTEAFF.

CDR3 coding DNA: TGTGCCAGCAGTTTCGGGCAGTACAAACCCGAAGCTTTCTTT. It is translated as CASSFGQYKPEAFF. This rearrangement joins TRBV12-3 or TRBV12-4 to TRBJ1-1, with no clear D. CDR3 length equals 14 residues. Trimming left V 3 bases short and J 8 bases short, with 16 bases between.

The rearrangement uses TRBV5-1 and TRBJ2-2, with 10 bases that match TRBD1. The trim removed 4 bases at V and 7 bases at J, leaving 7 bases unmatched. The germline CDR1 and CDR2 sequences are SGHRS and YFSETQ. This CDR3 has 15 residues. The chain's CDR3 is CASSLWDRGDGELFF. Here the CDR3 DNA reads TGCGCCAGCAGCCTATGGGACAGGGGCGACGGGGAGCTGTTTTTT.

This clonotype appeared many times. The J gene is TRBJ2-5, the V gene TRBV20-1, with 10 positions matching TRBD1. With V trimmed by 6 bases and J by 0 bases, 7 bases remained unmatched. CDR1 is DFQATT, CDR2 SNEGSKA, per germline (reference sequence). The CDR3 has 15 amino acids. The CDR3 sequence: CSADGQGGYQETQYF. CDR3 bases: TGCAGTGCGGATGGACAGGGGGGGTACCAAGAGACCCAGTACTTC.

The table lists this clonotype with a few counts. This sequence joins TRBV11-2 and TRBJ2-7, with 8 bases fitting TRBD2. V shed 6 bases, J shed 4 bases, and the junction held 14 bases outside the gene matches. The germline V gene encodes CDR1 SGHAT and CDR2 FQNNGV. This CDR3 spans 16 amino acids. The CDR3 region has the DNA TGTGCCAGCAGTCCCGCCGGCCTAGCGGGTCGATACGAGCAGTACTTC. It specifies CASSPAGLAGRYEQYF.

The chain is built from TRBV7-9 and TRBJ1-1; no definite D call. The CDR3 is 14 amino acids. Per the germline V gene, CDR1 is SEHNR and CDR2 is FQNEAQ (reference sequence). V was shortened by 4 bases and J by 4 bases, with 13 bases between the two germline ends. CDR3 amino acids: CASSSTGMGTEAFF. The CDR3 nucleotides are TGTGCCAGCAGCTCGACGGGGATGGGCACTGAAGCTTTCTTT.

The rearrangement joins TRBV7-3 to TRBJ2-5, with TRBD2 identical over 9 bases. In germline, CDR1 is SGHTA, CDR2 FQGTGA. Unmatched junction bases numbered 7, after V lost 1 base and J lost 1 base. CDR3 size: 17 residues. The CDR3 region is CASSLIGTSLRQETQYF. Here the CDR3 DNA reads TGTGCCAGCAGCTTAATCGGGACTAGCCTACGCCAAGAGACCCAGTACTTC.

V and J are TRBV5-1 and TRBJ1-1; 7 bases are a match to TRBD1. In germline, CDR1 is SGHRS, CDR2 YFSETQ. The CDR3 totals 15 residues. After removal of 4 bases from V and 3 bases from J, the junction contained 9 bases not matched to a gene. CDR3 bases: TGCGCCAGCAGCCTCCAGACAGGGAGGGACACTGAAGCTTTCTTT. Its translation is CASSLQTGRDTEAFF.